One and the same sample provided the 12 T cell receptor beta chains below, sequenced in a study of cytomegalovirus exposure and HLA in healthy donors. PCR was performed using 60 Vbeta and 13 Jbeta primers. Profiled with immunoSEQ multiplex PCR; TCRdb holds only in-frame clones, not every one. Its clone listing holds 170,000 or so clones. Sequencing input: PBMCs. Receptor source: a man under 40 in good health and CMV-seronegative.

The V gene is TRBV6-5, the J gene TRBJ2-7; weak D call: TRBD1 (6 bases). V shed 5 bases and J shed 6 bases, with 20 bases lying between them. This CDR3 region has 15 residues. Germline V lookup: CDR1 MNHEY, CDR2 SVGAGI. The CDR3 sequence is CASSRRQVEYPEQYF. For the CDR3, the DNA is TGTGCCAGCAGTCGACGACAGGTAGAATACCCCGAGCAGTACTTC.

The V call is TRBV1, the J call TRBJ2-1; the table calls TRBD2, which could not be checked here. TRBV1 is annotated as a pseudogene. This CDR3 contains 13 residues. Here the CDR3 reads CTSSYGREYEQFF. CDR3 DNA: TGCACCAGCAGTTACGGGCGGGAGTATGAGCAGTTCTTC.

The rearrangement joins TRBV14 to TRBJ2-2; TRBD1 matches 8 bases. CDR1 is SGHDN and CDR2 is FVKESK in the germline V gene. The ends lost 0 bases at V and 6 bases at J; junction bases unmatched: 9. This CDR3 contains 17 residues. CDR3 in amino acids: CASSQDFGQTGAGELFF. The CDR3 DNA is TGTGCCAGCAGCCAAGATTTTGGACAGACAGGGGCCGGGGAGCTGTTTTTT.

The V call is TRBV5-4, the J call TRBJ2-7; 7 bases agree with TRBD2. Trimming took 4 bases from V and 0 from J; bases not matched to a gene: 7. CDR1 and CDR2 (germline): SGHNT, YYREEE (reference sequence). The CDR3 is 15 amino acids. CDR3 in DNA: TGTGCCAGCAGCCCGGTAGGGACTAACTCCTACGAGCAGTACTTC. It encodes CASSPVGTNSYEQYF. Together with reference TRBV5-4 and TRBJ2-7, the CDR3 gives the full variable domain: ETGVTQSPTHLIKTRGQQVTLRCSSQSGHNTVSWYQQALGQGPQFIFQYYREEENGRGNFPPRFSGLQFPNYSSELNVNALELDDSALYLCASSPVGTNSYEQYFGPGTRLTVT.

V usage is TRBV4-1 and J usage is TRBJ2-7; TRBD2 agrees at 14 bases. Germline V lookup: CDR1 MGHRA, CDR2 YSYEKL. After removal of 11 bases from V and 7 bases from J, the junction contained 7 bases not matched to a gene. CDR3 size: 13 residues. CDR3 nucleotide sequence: TGCGCCGAGGGGGGACTAGCGGGAGTTGAGCAGTACTTC. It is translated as CAEGGLAGVEQYF.

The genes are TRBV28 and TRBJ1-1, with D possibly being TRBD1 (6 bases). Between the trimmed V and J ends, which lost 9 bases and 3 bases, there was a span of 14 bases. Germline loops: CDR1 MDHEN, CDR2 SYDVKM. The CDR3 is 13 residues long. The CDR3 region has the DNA TGTGCCAGTTCTTTCAGGGGTTACACTGAAGCTTTCTTT. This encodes CASSFRGYTEAFF.

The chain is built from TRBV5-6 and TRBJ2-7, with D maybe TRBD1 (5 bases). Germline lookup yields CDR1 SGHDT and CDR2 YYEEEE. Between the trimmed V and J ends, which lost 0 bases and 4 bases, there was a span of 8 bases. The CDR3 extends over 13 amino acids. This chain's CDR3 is CASSLARGYEQYF. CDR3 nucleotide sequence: TGTGCCAGCAGCTTGGCAAGGGGTTACGAGCAGTACTTC.

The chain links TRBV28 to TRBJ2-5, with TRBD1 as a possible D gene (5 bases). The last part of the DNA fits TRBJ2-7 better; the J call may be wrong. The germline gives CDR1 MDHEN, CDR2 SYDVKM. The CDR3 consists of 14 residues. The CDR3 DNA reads TGTGCCAGCAGTTTTCCAGGGAATGGTTACGAGCAGTACTTC. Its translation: CASSFPGNGYEQYF.

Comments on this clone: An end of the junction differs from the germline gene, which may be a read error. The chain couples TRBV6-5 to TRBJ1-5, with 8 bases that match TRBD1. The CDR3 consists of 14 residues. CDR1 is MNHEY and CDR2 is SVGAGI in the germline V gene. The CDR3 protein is CASNYGQGGQPQHF. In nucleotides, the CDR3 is TGTGCCAGCAATTACGGACAGGGAGGTCAGCCCCAGCATTTT.

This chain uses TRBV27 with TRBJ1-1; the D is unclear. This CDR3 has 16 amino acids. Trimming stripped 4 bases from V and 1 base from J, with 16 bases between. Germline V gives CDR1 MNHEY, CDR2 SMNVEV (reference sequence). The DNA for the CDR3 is TGTGCCAGCAGTTCTACCGCCGGTTTGTGGAACACTGAAGCTTTCTTT. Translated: CASSSTAGLWNTEAFF.

As DNA, the CDR3 is TGTGCCAGCAGCTTAGATTTTAGGAGCAGACAAGCTTTCTTT. Protein product: CASSLDFRSRQAFF. The chain employs TRBV7-9 and TRBJ1-1; D not resolved. The CDR3 spans 14 residues. V lost 1 base, J lost 9 bases, and 15 bases lay in between. Germline-derived CDR1 and CDR2 are SEHNR and FQNEAQ (reference sequence).

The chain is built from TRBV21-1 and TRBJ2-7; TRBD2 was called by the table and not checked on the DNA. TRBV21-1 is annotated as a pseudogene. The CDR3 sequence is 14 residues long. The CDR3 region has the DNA TGTGCCAGCAGCAAGCCTAGCGAGATAAACGAGCAGTACTTC. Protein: CASSKPSEINEQYF.